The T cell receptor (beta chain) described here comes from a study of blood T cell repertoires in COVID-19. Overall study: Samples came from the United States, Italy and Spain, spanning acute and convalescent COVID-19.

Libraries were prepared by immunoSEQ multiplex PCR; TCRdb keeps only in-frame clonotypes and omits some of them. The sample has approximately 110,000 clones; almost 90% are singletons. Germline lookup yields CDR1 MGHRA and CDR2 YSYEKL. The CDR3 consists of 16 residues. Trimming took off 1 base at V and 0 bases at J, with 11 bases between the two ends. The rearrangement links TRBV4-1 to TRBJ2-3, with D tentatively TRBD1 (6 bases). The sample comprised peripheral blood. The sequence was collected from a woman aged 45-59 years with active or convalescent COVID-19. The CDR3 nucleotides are TGCGCCAGCAGCCAAGTACAGGGTTTCAGCACAGATACGCAGTATTTT. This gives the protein CASSQVQGFSTDTQYF.